The entry that follows covers one T cell receptor beta chain sequence. The antigen is undetermined. Libraries for TCR beta were made by quantitative 5'-RACE with molecular barcodes. TCRdb itself ran the 5' RACE reads through MiXCR, one entry per CDR3 protein. The table lists about 110,000 distinct CDR3 sequences, less than 25% of them singletons. This record belongs to a study of CD8 T cells in ankylosing spondylitis. This CDR3 region has 14 residues. Trimming took off 6 bases at V and 4 bases at J, with 16 bases between the two ends. Germline-derived CDR1 and CDR2 are DFQATT and SNEGSKA (reference sequence). General study findings and limits: Disease-linked clones, CD8+, were relatively rare in peripheral blood. As reported, disease-linked clones showed significant enrichment in matched ankylosing spondylitis synovial fluid. Both synovial fluid and blood in reactive arthritis had previously been reported to carry some motif variants.

Sequencing was done on a sample of synovial fluid, either unsorted or a sorted T cell fraction (not recorded which). The chain joins TRBV20-1 to TRBJ1-5; D might be TRBD1 (6 bases). This sequence was found in a male donor with ankylosing spondylitis. The CDR3 coding sequence is TGCAGTGCCCACTCCAGGGGAGGAAATCAGCCCCAGCATTTT. Protein: CSAHSRGGNQPQHF.